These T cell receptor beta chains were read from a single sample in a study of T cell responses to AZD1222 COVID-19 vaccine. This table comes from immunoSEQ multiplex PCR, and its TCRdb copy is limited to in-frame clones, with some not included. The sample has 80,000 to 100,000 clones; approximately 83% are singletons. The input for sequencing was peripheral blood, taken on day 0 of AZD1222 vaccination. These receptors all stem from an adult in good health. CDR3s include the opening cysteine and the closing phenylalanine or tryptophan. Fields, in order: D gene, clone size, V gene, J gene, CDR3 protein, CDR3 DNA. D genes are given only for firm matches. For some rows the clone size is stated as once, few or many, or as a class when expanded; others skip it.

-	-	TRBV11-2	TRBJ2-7	CASSLDGNPYEQYF	TGTGCCAGCAGCTTAGACGGGAACCCCTACGAGCAGTACTTC
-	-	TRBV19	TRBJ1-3	CASTRTAGNTIYF	TGTGCCAGTACCCGGACAGCCGGAAACACCATATATTTT
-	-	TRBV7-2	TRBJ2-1	CASSPRVSSYNEQFF	TGTGCCAGCAGCCCGCGGGTCAGCTCCTACAATGAGCAGTTCTTC
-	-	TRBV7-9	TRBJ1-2	CASSLEALDYNGYTF	TGTGCCAGCAGCTTAGAAGCTTTGGACTATAATGGCTACACCTTC
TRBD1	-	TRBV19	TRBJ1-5	CASSIGTGMGNQPQHF	TGTGCCAGTAGTATAGGGACAGGGATGGGGAATCAGCCCCAGCATTTT
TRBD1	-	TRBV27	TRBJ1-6	CASSKWTGGHNSPLHF	TGTGCCAGCAGTAAATGGACAGGGGGACATAATTCACCCCTCCACTTT
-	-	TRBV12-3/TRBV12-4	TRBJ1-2	CASNTGANYGYTF	TGTGCCAGCAACACAGGAGCTAACTATGGCTACACCTTC
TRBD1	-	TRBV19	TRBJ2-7	CASSTRPGTGAYEQYF	TGTGCCAGTAGTACCCGTCCCGGGACAGGTGCATACGAGCAGTACTTC
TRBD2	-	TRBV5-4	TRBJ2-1	CASSTRTSGVSEQFF	TGTGCCAGCAGCACGCGGACTAGCGGTGTGAGTGAGCAGTTCTTC
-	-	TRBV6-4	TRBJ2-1	CASSDPPSVEQFF	TGTGCCAGCAGTGACCCCCCTAGCGTCGAGCAGTTCTTC
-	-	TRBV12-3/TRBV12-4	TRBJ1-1	CASSSSTEAFF	TGTGCCAGCAGCTCAAGTACTGAAGCTTTCTTT
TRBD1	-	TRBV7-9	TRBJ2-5	CASSHRDRGLKETQYF	TGTGCCAGCAGCCATCGGGACAGGGGACTCAAAGAGACCCAGTACTTC
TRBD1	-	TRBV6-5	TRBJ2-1	CASSWGQGAYNEQFF	TGTGCCAGCAGCTGGGGACAGGGGGCGTACAATGAGCAGTTCTTC
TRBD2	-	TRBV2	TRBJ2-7	CASSGSGGYEQYF	TGTGCCAGCAGTGGAAGCGGGGGTTACGAGCAGTACTTC
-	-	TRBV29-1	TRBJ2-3	CSGTDQHTDTQYF	TGCAGCGGGACAGATCAACACACAGATACGCAGTATTTT
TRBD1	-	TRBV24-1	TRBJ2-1	CATSDVGTGGWNEQFF	TGTGCCACCAGTGATGTCGGGACAGGGGGCTGGAATGAGCAGTTCTTC
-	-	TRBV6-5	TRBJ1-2	CASSYGGENGYTF	TGTGCCAGCAGTTACGGGGGGGAGAATGGCTACACCTTC
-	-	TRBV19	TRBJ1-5	CASSIDAGSNQPQHF	TGTGCCAGTAGTATAGATGCGGGCTCCAATCAGCCCCAGCATTTT
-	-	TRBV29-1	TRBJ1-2	CSVPDRDSLGYTF	TGCAGCGTCCCCGACCGGGACTCTTTAGGCTACACCTTC
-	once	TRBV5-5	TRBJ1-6	CASSLRQVASPLHF	TGTGCCAGCAGCTTGAGACAGGTAGCTTCACCCCTCCACTTT
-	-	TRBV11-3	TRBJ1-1	CASSFKGRNTEAFF	TGTGCCAGCAGCTTCAAGGGCAGGAACACTGAAGCTTTCTTT
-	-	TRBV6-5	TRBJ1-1	CASSYSGMGVPAEAFF	TGTGCCAGCAGTTACTCTGGTATGGGGGTCCCGGCTGAAGCTTTCTTT
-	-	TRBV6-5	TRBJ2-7	CASSYGYGSNDEQYF	TGTGCCAGCAGTTATGGATACGGGAGTAACGACGAGCAGTACTTC
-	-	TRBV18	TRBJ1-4	CASSPPTGANEKLFF	TGTGCCAGCTCACCACCGACCGGGGCTAATGAAAAACTGTTTTTT
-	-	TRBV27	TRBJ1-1	CASSHDRNTEAFF	TGTGCCAGCAGTCACGACAGGAACACTGAAGCTTTCTTT
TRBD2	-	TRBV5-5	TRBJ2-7	CASSLVSGLGPYEQYF	TGTGCCAGCAGCTTGGTTTCGGGACTAGGCCCCTACGAGCAGTACTTC
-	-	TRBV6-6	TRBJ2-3	CASSYGQGRADTQYF	TGTGCCAGCAGTTACGGGCAGGGTAGGGCAGATACGCAGTATTTT
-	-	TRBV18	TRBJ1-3	CASSPQPGALSGNTIYF	TGTGCCAGCTCGCCTCAACCCGGGGCCCTCTCTGGAAACACCATATATTTT
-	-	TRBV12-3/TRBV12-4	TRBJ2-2	CASSQGTGELFF	TGTGCCAGCAGCCAGGGGACCGGGGAGCTGTTTTTT
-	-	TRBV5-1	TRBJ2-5	CASSSPGDQETQYF	TGCGCCAGCAGCTCCCCGGGCGACCAAGAGACCCAGTACTTC
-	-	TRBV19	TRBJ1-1	CASSIDRLSEAFF	TGTGCCAGTAGTATAGATCGCCTATCTGAAGCTTTCTTT
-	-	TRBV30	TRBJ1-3	CAWSVGTSGNTIYF	TGTGCCTGGAGTGTAGGTACATCTGGAAACACCATATATTTT
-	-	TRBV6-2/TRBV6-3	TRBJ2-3	CASSFPIQGKTDTQYF	TGTGCCAGCAGTTTCCCAATTCAGGGGAAAACAGATACGCAGTATTTT
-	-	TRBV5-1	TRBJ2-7	CASSLPGRHEQYF	TGCGCCAGCAGCTTACCGGGACGCCACGAGCAGTACTTC
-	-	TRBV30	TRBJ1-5	CAWSAQVGNQPQHF	TGTGCCTGGAGTGCGCAGGTGGGGAATCAGCCCCAGCATTTT
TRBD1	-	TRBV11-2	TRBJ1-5	CASSASGGRAQHF	TGTGCCAGCAGCGCCTCAGGGGGCAGAGCCCAGCATTTT
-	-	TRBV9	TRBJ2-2	CASSVSGFTGELFF	TGTGCCAGCAGCGTGAGTGGTTTCACCGGGGAGCTGTTTTTT
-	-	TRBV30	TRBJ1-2	CAWSVNRLDGYTF	TGTGCCTGGAGTGTAAACAGGTTGGATGGCTACACCTTC
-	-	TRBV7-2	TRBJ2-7	CASSLDGTLDEQYF	TGTGCCAGCAGCTTAGATGGGACTCTTGACGAGCAGTACTTC
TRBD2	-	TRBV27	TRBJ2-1	CASRKLAGDEQFF	TGTGCCAGCCGGAAACTAGCGGGAGATGAGCAGTTCTTC
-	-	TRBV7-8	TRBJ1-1	CASSQDWGTEAFF	TGTGCCAGCAGCCAAGACTGGGGCACTGAAGCTTTCTTT
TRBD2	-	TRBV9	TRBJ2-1	CASSHVAGGQNEQFF	TGTGCCAGCAGTCACGTAGCGGGGGGCCAGAATGAGCAGTTCTTC
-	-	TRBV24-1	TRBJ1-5	CATSDLVSNQPQHF	TGTGCCACCAGTGATTTGGTCAGCAATCAGCCCCAGCATTTT
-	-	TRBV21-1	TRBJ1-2	CASKGIFSRYGYTF	TGTGCCAGCAAGGGGATCTTTTCACGATATGGCTACACCTTC
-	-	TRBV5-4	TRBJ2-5	CASSLLAGETQYF	TGTGCCAGCAGCTTACTAGCAGGGGAGACCCAGTACTTC
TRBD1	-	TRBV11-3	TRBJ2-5	CASSWDRGSETQYF	TGTGCCAGCAGCTGGGACAGGGGGAGTGAGACCCAGTACTTC
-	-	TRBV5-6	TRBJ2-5	CASRFLAGETQYF	TGTGCCAGCAGATTCCTAGCCGGGGAGACCCAGTACTTC
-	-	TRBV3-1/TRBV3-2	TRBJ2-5	CASRLTGPGETQYF	TGTGCCAGCAGGTTGACAGGTCCAGGGGAGACCCAGTACTTC
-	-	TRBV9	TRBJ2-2	CASSNTGELFF	TGTGCCAGCAGCAACACCGGGGAGCTGTTTTTT
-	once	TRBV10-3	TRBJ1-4	CATSSGVGTHNEKLFF	TGTGCCACCTCCAGCGGCGTCGGGACACACAATGAAAAGCTGTTTTTT
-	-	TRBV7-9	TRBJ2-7	CASSLEWNYEQYF	TGTGCCAGCAGCTTAGAATGGAACTACGAGCAGTACTTC
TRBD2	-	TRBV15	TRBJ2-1	CATSRVLSGNPNEQFF	TGTGCCACCAGCAGAGTCCTAAGCGGGAATCCCAATGAGCAGTTCTTC
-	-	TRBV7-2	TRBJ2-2	CASSSLGTGELFF	TGTGCCAGCAGCTCCCTCGGGACCGGGGAGCTGTTTTTT
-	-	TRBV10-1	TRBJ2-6	CASSGVGGHGSGANVLTF	TGCGCCAGCAGTGGGGTCGGGGGACATGGTTCTGGGGCCAACGTCCTGACTTTC
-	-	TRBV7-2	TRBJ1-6	CASSLDRDSPLHF	TGTGCCAGCAGCTTAGACAGAGACTCACCCCTCCACTTT
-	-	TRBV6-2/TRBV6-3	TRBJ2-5	CASSYSGDTYQETQYF	TGTGCCAGCAGTTACTCAGGGGACACCTACCAAGAGACCCAGTACTTC
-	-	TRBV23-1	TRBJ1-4	CASSHIEKLFF	TGCGCCAGCAGTCACATCGAAAAACTGTTTTTT
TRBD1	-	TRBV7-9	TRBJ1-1	CASSPRTGNTEAFF	TGTGCCAGCAGCCCAAGGACAGGGAACACTGAAGCTTTCTTT